This TCR beta chain was profiled in a study of blood T cell repertoires in COVID-19. V was trimmed by 7 bases and J by 3 bases, leaving 10 bases between them. Germline V gene lookup returns CDR1 MDHEN and CDR2 SYDVKM. The CDR3 runs to 13 residues. Original handling: Counts of nucleated cells, estimated from reference gene primer amplification, were obtained. TCRdb's table, derived via immunoSEQ multiplex PCR, lists solely in-frame clones and lacks some. Clone size and V and J calls were adopted from that table, with D and trimming inferred from the DNA. This sample carries 60,000 or so clones, roughly 87% of them seen once, and the ten largest clones take roughly 9.1%.

This receptor was identified in a human donor with acute or convalescent COVID-19. The donor label of this sample is uncertain. Sequences were obtained from peripheral blood. The chain recombines TRBV28 with TRBJ1-5; D remains ambiguous. DNA for the CDR3: TGTGCCAGCACATGGAGCCCCAATCAGCCCCAGCATTTT. Translating gives CASTWSPNQPQHF.